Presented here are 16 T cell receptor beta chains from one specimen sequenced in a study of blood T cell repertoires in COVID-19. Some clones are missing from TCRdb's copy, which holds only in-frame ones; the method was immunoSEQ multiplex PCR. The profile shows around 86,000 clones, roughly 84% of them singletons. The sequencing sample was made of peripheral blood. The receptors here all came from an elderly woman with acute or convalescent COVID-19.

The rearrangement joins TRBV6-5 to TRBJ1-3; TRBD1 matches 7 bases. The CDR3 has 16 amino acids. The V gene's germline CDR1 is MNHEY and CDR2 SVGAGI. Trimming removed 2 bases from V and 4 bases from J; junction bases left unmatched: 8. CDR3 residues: CASSYGQAGSGNTIYF. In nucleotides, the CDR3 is TGTGCCAGCAGTTACGGACAGGCCGGATCCGGAAACACCATATATTTT.

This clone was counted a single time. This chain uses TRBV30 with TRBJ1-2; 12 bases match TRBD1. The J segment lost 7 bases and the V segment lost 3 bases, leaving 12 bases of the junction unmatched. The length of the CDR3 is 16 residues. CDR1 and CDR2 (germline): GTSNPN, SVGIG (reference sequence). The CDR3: CAWSAGTGGGRFGYTF. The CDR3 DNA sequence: TGTGCCTGGAGCGCCGGGACAGGGGGCGGCAGGTTTGGCTACACCTTC.

The CDR3 loop reads CSAARDSRVDEQFF. CDR3 nucleotide sequence: TGCAGCGCCGCCCGGGACAGTCGGGTTGATGAGCAGTTCTTC. This chain links TRBV29-1 with TRBJ2-1, with 7 bases fitting TRBD1. This CDR3 is built from 14 residues. Germline trimming cut 7 bases from V and 8 bases from J; bases unmatched to any gene: 14. Per germline, CDR1 SQVTM and CDR2 ANQGSEA.

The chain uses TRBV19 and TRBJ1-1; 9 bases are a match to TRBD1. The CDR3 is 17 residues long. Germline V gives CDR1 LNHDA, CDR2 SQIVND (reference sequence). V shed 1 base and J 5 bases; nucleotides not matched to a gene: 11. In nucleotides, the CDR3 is TGTGCCAGTAGTATAGCTGGGACAGGGTGGGTTTGGACTGAAGCTTTCTTT. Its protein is CASSIAGTGWVWTEAFF. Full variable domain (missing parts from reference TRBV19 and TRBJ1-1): DGGITQSPKYLFRKEGQNVTLSCEQNLNHDAMYWYRQDPGQGLRLIYYSQIVNDFQKGDIAEGYSVSREKKESFPLTVTSAQKNPTAFYLCASSIAGTGWVWTEAFFGQGTRLTVV.

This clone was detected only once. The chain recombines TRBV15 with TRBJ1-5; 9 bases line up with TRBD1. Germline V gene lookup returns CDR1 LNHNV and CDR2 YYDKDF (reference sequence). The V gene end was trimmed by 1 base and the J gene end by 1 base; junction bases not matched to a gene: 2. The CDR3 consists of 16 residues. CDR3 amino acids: CATSRGDRVSNQPQHF. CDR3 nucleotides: TGTGCCACCAGCAGAGGGGACAGGGTCAGCAATCAGCCCCAGCATTTT.

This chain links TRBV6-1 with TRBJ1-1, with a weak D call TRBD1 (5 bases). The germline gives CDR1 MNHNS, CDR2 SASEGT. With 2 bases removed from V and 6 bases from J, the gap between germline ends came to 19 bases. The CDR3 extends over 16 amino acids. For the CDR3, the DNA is TGTGCCAGCAGTGAATGGTACGGTACGCCAGGGTCTGAAGCTTTCTTT. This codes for CASSEWYGTPGSEAFF.

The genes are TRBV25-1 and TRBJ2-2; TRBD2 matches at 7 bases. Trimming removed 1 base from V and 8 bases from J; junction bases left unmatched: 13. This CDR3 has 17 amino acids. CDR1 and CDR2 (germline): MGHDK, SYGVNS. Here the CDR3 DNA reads TGTGCCAGCAGTGAATTTGGGGGTGTGGGAGGGACTGGGGAGCTGTTTTTT. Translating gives CASSEFGGVGGTGELFF.

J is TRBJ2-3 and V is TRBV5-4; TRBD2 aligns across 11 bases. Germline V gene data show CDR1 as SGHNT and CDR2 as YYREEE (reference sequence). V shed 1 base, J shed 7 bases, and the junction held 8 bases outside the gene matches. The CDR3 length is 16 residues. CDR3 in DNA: TGTGCCAGCAGCTTGAGGGGACTAGCGGCGCCAAATACGCAGTATTTT. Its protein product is CASSLRGLAAPNTQYF.

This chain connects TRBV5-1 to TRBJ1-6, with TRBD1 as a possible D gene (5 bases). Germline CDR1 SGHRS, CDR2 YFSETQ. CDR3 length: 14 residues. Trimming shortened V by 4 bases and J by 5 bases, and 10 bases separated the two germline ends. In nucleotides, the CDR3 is TGCGCCAGCAGCGGGGCGCGAGATAATTCACCCCTCCACTTT. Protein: CASSGARDNSPLHF.

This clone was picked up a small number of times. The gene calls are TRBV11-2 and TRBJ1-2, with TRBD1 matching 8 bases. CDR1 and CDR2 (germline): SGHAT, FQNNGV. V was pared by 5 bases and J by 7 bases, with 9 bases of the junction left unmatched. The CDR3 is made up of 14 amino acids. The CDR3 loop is CASSNSGQGGGYTF. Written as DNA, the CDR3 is TGTGCCAGCAGCAACTCCGGACAGGGAGGTGGCTACACCTTC. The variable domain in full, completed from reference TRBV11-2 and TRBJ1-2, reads EAGVAQSPRYKIIEKRQSVAFWCNPISGHATLYWYQQILGQGPKLLIQFQNNGVVDDSQLPKDRFSAERLKGVDSTLKIQPAKLEDSAVYLCASSNSGQGGGYTFGSGTRLTVV.

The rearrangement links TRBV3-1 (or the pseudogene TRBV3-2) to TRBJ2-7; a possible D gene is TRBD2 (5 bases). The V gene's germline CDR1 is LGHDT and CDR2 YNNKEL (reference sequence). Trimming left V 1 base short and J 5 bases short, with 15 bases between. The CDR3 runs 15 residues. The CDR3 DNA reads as TGTGCCAGCAGCCAAGGATGGGAGCGTTGGGACGAGCAGTACTTC. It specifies CASSQGWERWDEQYF.

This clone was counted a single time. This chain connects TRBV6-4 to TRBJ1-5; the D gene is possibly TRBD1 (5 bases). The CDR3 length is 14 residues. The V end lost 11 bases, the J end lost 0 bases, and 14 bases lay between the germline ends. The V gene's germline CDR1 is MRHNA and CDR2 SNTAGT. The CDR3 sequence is CAAGVFYSNQPQHF. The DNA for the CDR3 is TGTGCCGCGGGGGTCTTTTATAGCAATCAGCCCCAGCATTTT.

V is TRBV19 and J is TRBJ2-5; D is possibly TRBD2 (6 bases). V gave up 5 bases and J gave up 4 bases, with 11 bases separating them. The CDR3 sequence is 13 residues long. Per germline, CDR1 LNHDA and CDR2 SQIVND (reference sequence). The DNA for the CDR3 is TGTGCCAGTAGTGGCGGGGCCCGAGAGACCCAGTACTTC. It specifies CASSGGARETQYF.

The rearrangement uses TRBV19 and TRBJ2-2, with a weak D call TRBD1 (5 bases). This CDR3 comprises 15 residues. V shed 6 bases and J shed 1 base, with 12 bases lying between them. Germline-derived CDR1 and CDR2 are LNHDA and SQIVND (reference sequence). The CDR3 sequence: CASRTDSRNTGELFF. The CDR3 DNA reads TGTGCCAGTAGGACCGACAGCAGGAACACCGGGGAGCTGTTTTTT. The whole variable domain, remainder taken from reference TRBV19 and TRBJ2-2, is DGGITQSPKYLFRKEGQNVTLSCEQNLNHDAMYWYRQDPGQGLRLIYYSQIVNDFQKGDIAEGYSVSREKKESFPLTVTSAQKNPTAFYLCASRTDSRNTGELFFGEGSRLTVL.

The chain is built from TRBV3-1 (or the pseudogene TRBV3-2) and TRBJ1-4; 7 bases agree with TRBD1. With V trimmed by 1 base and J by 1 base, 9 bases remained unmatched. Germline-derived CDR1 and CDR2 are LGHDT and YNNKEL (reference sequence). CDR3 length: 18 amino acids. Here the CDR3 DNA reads TGTGCCAGCAGCCAAGCCCCAGGGGGAACGTTAACTAATGAAAAACTGTTTTTT. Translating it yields CASSQAPGGTLTNEKLFF.

CDR3 sequence: CASSQQLAGGPDTQYF. CDR3 bases: TGCGCCAGCAGCCAACAACTAGCGGGAGGCCCAGATACGCAGTATTTT. V and J are TRBV4-1 and TRBJ2-3, with 12 positions matching TRBD2. Germline values: CDR1 MGHRA, CDR2 YSYEKL. The CDR3 spans 16 residues. V dropped 2 bases and J dropped 4; count of bases not matched to a gene: 4.